These T cell receptor beta chains were read from a single sample in a study of early T cells in non-severe SARS-CoV-2 infection. A single record per CDR3 protein comes from TCRdb applying MiXCR to the 5' RACE reads. The sample contains roughly 70,000 distinct CDR3 sequences, around 20% of which appear only once. Sequenced here: whole blood, sampled at baseline. The receptors derive from an adult who was a healthcare worker with PCR-confirmed SARS-CoV-2 infection or an uninfected control (not recorded which). CDR3s include the opening cysteine and the closing phenylalanine or tryptophan. Fields, in order: D gene, J gene, V gene, clone size, CDR3 DNA, CDR3 protein. D genes are given only for firm matches. Only some rows state a clone size, as once, few, many or a class for expanded clones.

TRBD1 | TRBJ2-1 | TRBV19 | - | TGTGCCAGTAGTATGGGACAGAGGAATGAGCAGTTCTTC | CASSMGQRNEQFF
- | TRBJ2-3 | TRBV2 | few | TGTGCCAGCAGTGACGGAAGGGGCACAGATACGCAGTATTTT | CASSDGRGTDTQYF
- | TRBJ1-1 | TRBV18 | many | TGTGCCAGCTCACCTTCCGGGGGATCGGGCACTGAAGCTTTCTTT | CASSPSGGSGTEAFF
- | TRBJ2-1 | TRBV12-3/TRBV12-4 | many | TGTGCCAGCAAGACTAGGGATGAGCAGTTCTTC | CASKTRDEQFF
- | TRBJ2-5 | TRBV7-6 | - | TGTGCCAGCAGCCTGCGGCAGGGGCCAGAGACCCAGTACTTC | CASSLRQGPETQYF
- | TRBJ1-3 | TRBV7-9 | few | TGTGCCAGCAGCTTAGATCAGGCCTCGAACACCATATATTTT | CASSLDQASNTIYF
- | TRBJ2-2 | TRBV3-1 | - | TGTGCCATCAAGGGTAACACCGGGGAGCTGTTTTTT | CAIKGNTGELFF
TRBD1 | TRBJ1-1 | TRBV12-3/TRBV12-4 | few | TGTGCCAGCGGGGACAGTACGAACACTGAAGCTTTCTTT | CASGDSTNTEAFF
- | TRBJ1-5 | TRBV19 | - | TGTGCCAGTAGTATGATGGATAGCAATCAGCCCCAGCATTTT | CASSMMDSNQPQHF
TRBD1 | TRBJ2-1 | TRBV3-1 | - | TGTGCCAGCAGCCAAGGGACAGGGACTTACAATGAGCAGTTCTTC | CASSQGTGTYNEQFF
- | TRBJ2-7 | TRBV5-1 | few | TGCGCCAGCAGCTTGGTAGGAACCGAGCAGTACTTC | CASSLVGTEQYF
- | TRBJ2-1 | TRBV5-1 | many | TGCGCCAGCAGCTTAGCTCTCTCCTTCTCCTACAATGAGCAGTTCTTC | CASSLALSFSYNEQFF
- | TRBJ2-1 | TRBV10-2 | - | TGCGCCAGCAGTGTTGGCGGACCCTACAATGAGCAGTTCTTC | CASSVGGPYNEQFF
- | TRBJ2-2 | TRBV20-1 | many | TGCAGTGCTAGGCAGGGCCCCGGGGAGCTGTTTTTT | CSARQGPGELFF
- | TRBJ1-2 | TRBV7-9 | - | TGTGCCAGCAGCTTAATCAAGGAAGGCTACACCTTC | CASSLIKEGYTF
- | TRBJ1-2 | TRBV4-1 | - | TGCGCCAGCAGCCAAGTCTCAGGGGCAGGGTATGGCTACACCTTC | CASSQVSGAGYGYTF
TRBD1 | TRBJ1-1 | TRBV12-3/TRBV12-4 | - | TGTGCCATCGGGACAGGGGGTAGTAGATTGACTGAAGCTTTCTTT | CAIGTGGSRLTEAFF
- | TRBJ2-7 | TRBV20-1 | many | TGCAGTGCCCGACGCCCGACGGATTCCTACGAGCAGTACTTC | CSARRPTDSYEQYF
TRBD1 | TRBJ2-7 | TRBV6-6 | few | TGTGCCAGCAGTTACTCGATTAGGTCGGCAAACAGGGGGAGGCCCTACGAGCAGTACTTC | CASSYSIRSANRGRPYEQYF
- | TRBJ2-3 | TRBV5-4 | few | TGTGCCAGCAGCTTGGGAACTAGCACAGATACGCAGTATTTT | CASSLGTSTDTQYF
- | TRBJ2-5 | TRBV3-1 | few | TGTGCCAGCAGCTGGGGGATGAAGGAGACCCAGTACTTC | CASSWGMKETQYF
- | TRBJ1-6 | TRBV3-1 | - | TGTGCCAGCAGCCAAGAAGGGCAGGAGTATAATTCACCCCTCCACTTT | CASSQEGQEYNSPLHF
- | TRBJ1-5 | TRBV20-1 | - | TGCAGTGCTAGATGGGGCCCTAATCAGCCCCAGCATTTT | CSARWGPNQPQHF
TRBD2 | TRBJ2-5 | TRBV13 | - | TGTGCCAGCAGCGGACTAGCGGGGGCCCTCCAAGAGACCCAGTACTTC | CASSGLAGALQETQYF
- | TRBJ1-1 | TRBV20-1 | few | TGCAGTGCTAGACTACAGGGTTTCAGGAACACTGAAGCTTTCTTT | CSARLQGFRNTEAFF
- | TRBJ2-1 | TRBV7-9 | - | TGTGCCAACAGCGCCCGAGACTGGTACAATGAGCAGTTCTTC | CANSARDWYNEQFF
- | TRBJ1-5 | TRBV4-1 | - | TGCGCCAGCAGCCAAGAAATAAGGGTCCACAGGCAGCCCCAGCATTTT | CASSQEIRVHRQPQHF
TRBD2 | TRBJ2-5 | TRBV13 | - | TGTGCCAGCAGCCCTCCGACTAGCGGGGGCCTTGGGGTAGAGACCCAGTACTTC | CASSPPTSGGLGVETQYF
TRBD2 | TRBJ2-1 | TRBV5-5 | - | TGTGCCAGCAGCCAGGGACTACCCGGCAATGAGCAGTTCTTC | CASSQGLPGNEQFF
TRBD2 | TRBJ2-3 | TRBV10-3 | few | TGTGCCATCAGTGATCCAGCGGGGTTCACAGATACGCAGTATTTT | CAISDPAGFTDTQYF
- | TRBJ1-1 | TRBV12-5 | few | TGTGCTAGTGGTTTTGATCCCCGTCCTTTGAACACTGAAGCTTTCTTT | CASGFDPRPLNTEAFF
TRBD2 | TRBJ2-6 | TRBV20-1 | - | TGCAGTGCTAGATCGAGCGGGGGGCAGGGGGCCAACGTCCTGACTTTC | CSARSSGGQGANVLTF
TRBD2 | TRBJ2-5 | TRBV29-1 | medium-sized | TGCAGCGTTCGAGGGGGACTAGCGGCGCAAGAGACCCAGTACTTC | CSVRGGLAAQETQYF
- | TRBJ1-1 | TRBV29-1 | - | TGCAGCGTTAAACCGCGCGTAGGAGACACTGAAGCTTTCTTT | CSVKPRVGDTEAFF
- | TRBJ2-5 | TRBV20-1 | - | TGCAGTGCTGGGGACCGGGCGGCGAAAGAGACCCAGTACTTC | CSAGDRAAKETQYF
TRBD2 | TRBJ2-3 | TRBV3-1 | few | TGTGCCAGCAGCCAACAACTAGCGTTAGATACGCAGTATTTT | CASSQQLALDTQYF
- | TRBJ2-3 | TRBV6-5 | few | TGTGCCAGCACCCCGCCAGGGGGAGGAGATACGCAGTATTTT | CASTPPGGGDTQYF
- | TRBJ1-4 | TRBV9 | - | TGTGCCAGCAGCGTTTATGGAACCGCGGATGAAAAACTGTTTTTT | CASSVYGTADEKLFF
- | TRBJ1-3 | TRBV30 | - | TGTGCCTGGAGTGTACTAGTATCTCTCGGAAACACCATATATTTT | CAWSVLVSLGNTIYF
- | TRBJ2-3 | TRBV10-3 | few | TGTGCCATCAGTGGGCGGGATACGCAGTATTTT | CAISGRDTQYF
- | TRBJ1-3 | TRBV3-1 | - | TGTGCCAGCAGCCAACGATCTGGAAACACCATATATTTT | CASSQRSGNTIYF
TRBD1 | TRBJ1-1 | TRBV6-2/TRBV6-3 | few | TGTGCCAGCGGAACAGGGGGCGGGATGAACACTGAAGCTTTCTTT | CASGTGGGMNTEAFF
TRBD2 | TRBJ2-7 | TRBV12-3/TRBV12-4 | - | TGTGCCAGCAGTTTTAGCGGGGGCTCCTACGAGCAGTACTTC | CASSFSGGSYEQYF
TRBD1 | TRBJ2-6 | TRBV7-9 | few | TGTGCCAGCAGCCACCCTCCGGGACAGGGCATCTCTGGGGCCAACGTCCTGACTTTC | CASSHPPGQGISGANVLTF
TRBD2 | TRBJ2-3 | TRBV12-3/TRBV12-4 | medium-sized | TGTGCCAGCAAAAGTGGGGGGGGCACAGATACGCAGTATTTT | CASKSGGGTDTQYF
- | TRBJ1-4 | TRBV7-9 | - | TGTGCCAGCAGCCCCCCGAATGAAAAACTGTTTTTT | CASSPPNEKLFF
TRBD1 | TRBJ2-5 | TRBV18 | - | TGTGCCAGCTCAGAGACAGGGGGAGGAGAGACCCAGTACTTC | CASSETGGGETQYF
- | TRBJ1-1 | TRBV4-1 | - | TGCGCCAGCAGCCAGCCGGGATATAACACTGAAGCTTTCTTT | CASSQPGYNTEAFF
- | TRBJ1-1 | TRBV5-1 | few | TGCGCCAGCAGCTTGGACCCCGGTGGTGAAGCTTTCTTT | CASSLDPGGEAFF